This T cell receptor (beta chain) was found in a study of blood T cell repertoires in COVID-19. Looking at the study overall: COVID-19 samples from acute and convalescent phases originated in the United States, Italy and Spain.

Original data processing: Amplified reference gene primers provided the basis for estimating nucleated cell counts. Sequencing was performed with immunoSEQ multiplex PCR; in TCRdb, only in-frame clones are kept and a portion is missing. V and J calls and clone size are as listed in that table; D and trimming were resolved from the DNA. The table has some 140,000 clones, roughly 80% seen once; the top ten hold around 1.7%. The V gene's germline CDR1 is LNHDA and CDR2 SQIVND (reference sequence). Trimming shortened V by 1 base and J by 14 bases, and 9 bases separated the two germline ends. The CDR3 covers 11 residues.

This chain uses TRBV19 with TRBJ2-1, with D perhaps matching TRBD2 (6 bases). Source material: peripheral blood. The origin of this receptor is a man older than 75 with acute or convalescent COVID-19. DNA for the CDR3: TGTGCCAGTAGTATAGGGACTAAGGAGTTCTTC. The encoded protein is CASSIGTKEFF.